The next 2 T cell receptor beta chains were all read from a single sample in a study of T cell responses to AZD1222 COVID-19 vaccine. Clones were sequenced by immunoSEQ multiplex PCR, and TCRdb holds only the in-frame ones, with some missing. The sample comprises 90,000 or so clones, about 88% of which are singletons, and 15% to 20% rests with the top ten. Material: peripheral blood, obtained on day 0 of AZD1222 vaccination. All receptors come from an adult in good health.

This clone was detected a few times. The genes are TRBV7-8 and TRBJ1-2; D perhaps matches TRBD1 (5 bases). The CDR3 is made up of 12 amino acids. Germline V gives CDR1 SGHVS, CDR2 FQNEAQ. Trimming took off 4 bases at V and 4 bases at J, with 7 bases between the two ends. CDR3 in amino acids: CASSWGGYGYTF. DNA of the CDR3: TGTGCCAGCAGCTGGGGCGGCTATGGCTACACCTTC.

The chain is built from TRBV6-2 or TRBV6-3 and TRBJ2-7; D perhaps matches TRBD2 (6 bases). The ends were cut back, 2 bases at V and 4 bases at J, with 15 bases in the middle. CDR3 length: 15 amino acids. Germline V gene sequence: CDR1 MNHEY, CDR2 SVGEGT. The CDR3 region is CASSYPPGTFYEQYF. Written as DNA, the CDR3 is TGTGCCAGCAGTTACCCCCCCGGGACTTTTTACGAGCAGTACTTC.